The rows below give T cell receptor beta chains drawn from one sample of a study of T cell changes during pregnancy in multiple sclerosis. Some clones are missing from TCRdb's copy, which holds only in-frame ones; the method was immunoSEQ multiplex PCR. Among some 60,000 clones listed, about 91% were seen once. The starting material was peripheral blood, obtained before pregnancy. The receptors here all came from a female donor with multiple sclerosis, enrolled in a pregnancy study. Each CDR3 is given with its conserved first and last residue. Fields, in order: V gene, clone size, D gene, J gene, CDR3 DNA, CDR3 protein. A D gene is named only where the DNA matches it firmly. The size field is filled for only some rows; it gives once, few, many or a size class.

TRBV19	NA	TRBD1	TRBJ1-6	TGTGCCAGTAGCCCTCCGAGACAGGGCAATTCACCCCTCCACTTT	CASSPPRQGNSPLHF
TRBV6-5	NA	NA	TRBJ1-1	TGTGCCAGCAGGCCCGGGGGGCGAACTGAAGCTTTCTTT	CASRPGGRTEAFF
TRBV7-2	NA	NA	TRBJ1-2	TGTGCCAGCACCACCCCGGACAGCCGATATGGCTACACCTTC	CASTTPDSRYGYTF
TRBV6-6	NA	NA	TRBJ1-5	TGTGCCAGCAGTTACTTGACGGGGTCGGGCAATCAGCCCCAGCATTTT	CASSYLTGSGNQPQHF
TRBV30	NA	TRBD1	TRBJ1-5	TGTGCCTGGAGTGTACAGCAAGTGGGGACAGGAAAACAGCCCCAGCATTTT	CAWSVQQVGTGKQPQHF
TRBV9	once	TRBD2	TRBJ2-5	TGTGCCAGCAGCATAAGTAGCGGGGGGGCACAAGAGACCCAGTACTTC	CASSISSGGAQETQYF
TRBV18	NA	NA	TRBJ1-1	TGTGCCAGCTCAGCTCTTAGGGGGAGGAACACTGAAGCTTTCTTT	CASSALRGRNTEAFF
TRBV18	NA	NA	TRBJ2-5	TGTGCCAGCTCACCACCCTCCGAAGAGACCCAGTACTTC	CASSPPSEETQYF
TRBV4-3	NA	TRBD1	TRBJ2-5	TGCGCCAGCAGCCAGGCTCCGGGACAGGGTCAAGAGACCCAGTACTTC	CASSQAPGQGQETQYF
TRBV10-3	NA	TRBD1	TRBJ1-2	TGTGCCATCAGAGACCCAGGGGGTTATGGCTACACCTTC	CAIRDPGGYGYTF
TRBV11-3	NA	NA	TRBJ1-1	TGTGCCAGCAGCTCCCCGGGGGACACTGAAGCTTTCTTT	CASSSPGDTEAFF
TRBV19	NA	NA	TRBJ2-7	TGTGCCAGTAGTATAGGGTGGAGCGAGCAGTACTTC	CASSIGWSEQYF
TRBV19	NA	TRBD1	TRBJ1-2	TGTGCCAGTAGCGTCAGGGGGACGGGCTACACCTTC	CASSVRGTGYTF
TRBV7-8	once	NA	TRBJ2-7	TGTGCCAGCAGCCCCACAGGGTTCGCCTACGAGCAGTACTTC	CASSPTGFAYEQYF
TRBV9	NA	TRBD1	TRBJ1-5	TGTGCCAGCAGCGCCACCGGGACAGGACTCCAGCCCCAGCATTTT	CASSATGTGLQPQHF
TRBV29-1	NA	NA	TRBJ1-3	TGCAGCGTTGTGGGAGGCGGAAACACCATATATTTT	CSVVGGGNTIYF
TRBV15	NA	NA	TRBJ1-2	TGTGCCACCAGCTTCGCTTACAGGTCGGAAGGCTACACCTTC	CATSFAYRSEGYTF
TRBV12-5	once	NA	TRBJ2-5	TGTGCTAGTGCCACGACAGGGGCGGGGGGGAGACGCCAAGAGACCCAGTACTTC	CASATTGAGGRRQETQYF
TRBV18	NA	TRBD2	TRBJ2-5	TGTGCCAGCTCACCTTTAGCTAGCGGGGAGACCGGGACCCAGTACTTC	CASSPLASGETGTQYF
TRBV18	NA	NA	TRBJ1-5	TGTGCCAGCTCACCAGGGCTCGATCAGCCCCAGCATTTT	CASSPGLDQPQHF
TRBV10-3	NA	NA	TRBJ2-7	TGTGCCATCAGTGAGTTGGACAATCCTACCTACGAGCAGTACTTC	CAISELDNPTYEQYF
TRBV11-3	once	TRBD2	TRBJ2-5	TGTGCCAGCAGCTCCGGACTAGCGGGGGACCAAGAGACCCAGTACTTC	CASSSGLAGDQETQYF
TRBV27	NA	NA	TRBJ1-2	TGTGCCAGCAGCCGAGCCCCAGGGGCCAAGAGGTATGGCTACACCTTC	CASSRAPGAKRYGYTF
TRBV7-2	NA	NA	TRBJ2-5	TGTGCCAGCAGCTTAAGCCAAGGGGTAGTGGAGACCCAGTACTTC	CASSLSQGVVETQYF
TRBV7-8	NA	NA	TRBJ2-4	TGTGCCAGCAGCTTAGGGTTCCTAGGACTAGCCAAAAACATTCAGTACTTC	CASSLGFLGLAKNIQYF
TRBV27	NA	NA	TRBJ1-1	TGTGCCAGCAGTTTAAGGCAGGGTAACACTGAAGCTTTCTTT	CASSLRQGNTEAFF
TRBV5-4	NA	NA	TRBJ2-1	TGTGCCAGCAGCCCCCAGGGGCCGAGGAATGAGCAGTTCTTC	CASSPQGPRNEQFF
TRBV7-2	NA	TRBD1	TRBJ1-2	TGTGCCAGCAGCTTAGCCCCGGGGGACAGGGCGTCTGGCTACACCTTC	CASSLAPGDRASGYTF
TRBV6-6	NA	NA	TRBJ2-3	TGTGCCAGCAGCTCACTATACTCCACAGATACGCAGTATTTT	CASSSLYSTDTQYF
TRBV28	NA	TRBD2	TRBJ2-3	TGTGCCAGCAGTTTAATAGCGGGGGCTAGCACAGATACGCAGTATTTT	CASSLIAGASTDTQYF
TRBV11-2	NA	NA	TRBJ2-1	TGTGCCAGCAGCTTAGGGCTAGCGCAATCCTACAATGAGCAGTTCTTC	CASSLGLAQSYNEQFF
TRBV7-2	NA	NA	TRBJ1-2	TGTGCCAGCAGCACCACCGGGGGGTTGGGGTATGGCTACACCTTC	CASSTTGGLGYGYTF
TRBV4-3	NA	TRBD2	TRBJ2-1	TGCGCCAGCAGCCAAGATGCGGCTAGCGGGAACAATGAGCAGTTCTTC	CASSQDAASGNNEQFF
TRBV19	NA	NA	TRBJ1-5	TGTGCCAGTAGTTTTCAGGGTGGTCAGCCCCAGCATTTT	CASSFQGGQPQHF
TRBV28	NA	NA	TRBJ2-7	TGTGCCAGCAGCCTACCTAACCGGGGAGAGCAGTACTTC	CASSLPNRGEQYF
TRBV9	NA	TRBD1	TRBJ2-7	TGTGCCAGCAGCGCCGGGGACAGGGCCGTATCCGAGCAGTACTTC	CASSAGDRAVSEQYF
TRBV7-9	NA	NA	TRBJ2-7	TGTGCCAGCACCCCGAGTGGGGCCCCGACCTACGAGCAGTACTTC	CASTPSGAPTYEQYF
TRBV7-2	NA	NA	TRBJ2-2	TGTGCCAGCAGCTTAGCGCGGGGCAGGGCGTACACCGGGGAGCTGTTTTTT	CASSLARGRAYTGELFF
TRBV6-5	NA	NA	TRBJ2-7	TGTGCCAGCAGTTACTCTTATGACAGAACCTACGAGCAGTACTTC	CASSYSYDRTYEQYF
TRBV4-3	few	TRBD1	TRBJ2-5	TGCGCCAGCAGCCAAGAGGGGACAGGGAGGCTCAGGGAGACCCAGTACTTC	CASSQEGTGRLRETQYF